The clone carrying this T cell receptor (beta chain) appeared a few times. The CDR3 is 10 residues long. Per germline, CDR1 SQVTM and CDR2 ANQGSEA. V shed 5 bases and J shed 2 bases, with 2 bases lying between them. TCRdb itself ran the 5' RACE reads through MiXCR, one entry per CDR3 protein. Among about 450,000 distinct CDR3 sequences listed, approximately 17% were seen once. The entry originates in a study of identical twins. Specimen: naive T cells sorted from blood. The rearrangement uses TRBV29-1 and TRBJ2-3; unclear D gene. This clonotype was obtained from a man in his fifties in good health. CDR3 loop: CSVSTDTQYF. As DNA, the CDR3 is TGCAGCGTTTCCACAGATACGCAGTATTTT.